These T cell receptor beta chains were read from a single sample in a study of regulatory T cells in long-lasting Graves disease. From the multiplex PCR reads, TCRdb called clonotypes with MiXCR, one entry per CDR3 protein. The sample contains 350,000 to 500,000 distinct CDR3 sequences, around 17% of which appear only once. A further study also used this sample, focusing on T cells in Graves' hyperthyroidism and ophthalmopathy.

Sample: peripheral blood mononuclear cells (PBMCs), taken at new diagnosis, from a patient treated with antithyroid drugs. These receptors were obtained from a woman under 30 with Graves disease. Each CDR3 is given with its conserved first and last residue. Fields, in order: V gene, J gene, clone size, D gene, CDR3 protein, CDR3 DNA. The D gene is left open where the match is weak. Part of the rows lack a size; the others show once, few, many or a class for expanded clones.

>TRBV7-9|TRBJ2-2|-|TRBD1
CASSALDRVGLSGELFF
TGTGCCAGCAGCGCACTGGACAGGGTTGGGTTATCCGGGGAGCTGTTTTTT
>TRBV29-1|TRBJ2-4|many|TRBD2
CSTSTSGGNIQYF
TGCAGCACTTCGACTAGCGGCGGAAACATTCAGTACTTC
>TRBV7-2|TRBJ2-5|few|-
CASSLARQGTGGPLETQYF
TGTGCCAGCAGCTTAGCCCGACAGGGAACGGGAGGGCCTTTAGAGACCCAGTACTTC
>TRBV7-2|TRBJ2-2|-|-
CASSIISSGELFF
TGTGCCAGCAGCATCATATCCTCCGGGGAGCTGTTTTTT
>TRBV3-1|TRBJ2-1|many|-
CASSQVTNEQFF
TGCGCCAGCAGCCAGGTAACCAATGAGCAGTTCTTC
>TRBV7-9|TRBJ2-5|few|-
CASSPGQHRRTQYF
TGTGCCAGCAGCCCCGGACAGCACCGCAGGACCCAGTACTTC
>TRBV28|TRBJ2-7|-|-
CASSLRKYEQYF
TGTGCCAGCAGTTTAAGGAAATACGAGCAGTACTTC
>TRBV6-1|TRBJ2-7|many|TRBD1
CASRSGGASPYEQYF
TGTGCCAGCAGATCAGGGGGCGCGTCTCCCTACGAGCAGTACTTC
>TRBV11-2|TRBJ2-5|-|TRBD1
CASSRNTGVQETQYF
TGTGCCAGCAGCCGTAATACAGGGGTACAAGAGACCCAGTACTTC
>TRBV6-2/TRBV6-3|TRBJ1-1|-|-
CASTVGQSTEAFF
TGTGCCAGCACCGTCGGACAGTCTACGGAAGCTTTCTTT